This entry lists 5 T cell receptor beta chains sequenced from one sample in a study of OX40 agonist ivuxolimab in advanced cancers. TCRdb keeps only in-frame clones here, not all; method: immunoSEQ multiplex PCR. This sample carries about 77,000 clones, approximately 92% of them seen once, and the ten largest clones take 4.8%. Here the sequenced sample was CD4+ or CD8+ T cells sorted from blood, taken in a trial of the OX40 agonist ivuxolimab. These receptors were taken from an adult with an advanced solid tumor such as melanoma, head and neck, liver or kidney cancer.

This clone was counted a single time. This chain uses TRBV6-6 with TRBJ1-1, with TRBD1 matching 9 bases. The germline V gene encodes CDR1 MNHNY and CDR2 SVGAGI (reference sequence). Trimming took 4 bases from V and 4 from J; bases not matched to a gene: 4. CDR3 length equals 14 residues. This CDR3 reads CASSWDRVSTEAFF. CDR3 sequence (DNA): TGTGCCAGCAGTTGGGACAGGGTGAGCACTGAAGCTTTCTTT.

The CDR3 protein is CASSQEGTSGNNLGTDTQYF. DNA for the CDR3: TGCGCCAGCAGCCAAGAGGGCACTAGCGGGAATAACTTGGGCACAGATACGCAGTATTTT. V is TRBV4-3 and J is TRBJ2-3; 10 bases align to TRBD2. Trimming cost V 0 bases and J 1 base; bases outside gene matches: 13. The germline V gene encodes CDR1 LGHNA and CDR2 YSLEER. CDR3 length: 20 amino acids.

The CDR3 DNA reads as TGTGCCAGCAGTGAGTATAGCAATGAGCAGTTCTTC. Translation: CASSEYSNEQFF. The chain employs TRBV2 and TRBJ2-1; D is ambiguous. V lost 3 bases and J lost 6, with 6 bases in between. CDR1 and CDR2 from the germline V gene are SNHLY and FYNNEI. The CDR3 has 12 residues.

This clone was seen just once. The chain couples TRBV12-2 to TRBJ2-7; TRBD2 is the table's D call and was not checked against the DNA. TRBV12-2 is tagged as a pseudogene. The CDR3 contains 14 residues. For the CDR3, the DNA is TGTGCAAGTCGTCGCGGGGGGAGCTCCTACGAGCAGTACTTC. Translated: CASRRGGSSYEQYF.

This sequence joins TRBV7-9 and TRBJ2-3; TRBD2 matches 10 bases. The CDR3 loop spans 19 amino acids. Looked up from germline, CDR1 is SEHNR and CDR2 is FQNEAQ (reference sequence). Trimming cost V 7 bases and J 10 bases; bases outside gene matches: 26. The CDR3 nucleotides are TGTGCCAGCATCCGCCTCGGCACGGGGCCAGCGGGAGGGCAATCCCCGCAGTATTTT. It codes for CASIRLGTGPAGGQSPQYF.